This TCR beta chain was identified during a study of response to subunit inactivated influenza vaccine. Germline CDR1 and CDR2: SGHAT and FQNNGV. Losses at the gene ends were 5 bases for V and 6 bases for J; bases not matched to a gene: 9. The CDR3 covers 14 residues. TCRdb re-analysed the RT-PCR reads in MiXCR, keeping a single row per CDR3 protein. This table has 550,000 to 600,000 distinct CDR3 sequences, 10% to 15% appearing once. Study-level findings and limits: It was suggested by the authors that few new T cells are recruited by each seasonal influenza vaccination.

This clonotype was seen at least ten times. Its specificity is unknown. V gene TRBV11-2 combines with J gene TRBJ2-7; TRBD2 agrees at 8 bases. This sample comprised PBMCs from blood, obtained on the day of vaccination. The TCR sequence derives from a man aged 45 to 65 who received an inactivated influenza vaccine. The CDR3 coding sequence is TGTGCCAGCAGCGTAGCGGGGAATCGTCGCGAGCAGTACTTC. This codes for CASSVAGNRREQYF. The full variable domain, its missing parts supplied by reference TRBV11-2 and TRBJ2-7, is EAGVAQSPRYKIIEKRQSVAFWCNPISGHATLYWYQQILGQGPKLLIQFQNNGVVDDSQLPKDRFSAERLKGVDSTLKIQPAKLEDSAVYLCASSVAGNRREQYFGPGTRLTVT.